A single sample gave rise to the 32 T cell receptor beta chains below, sequenced in a study of Ad26.COV2.S vaccination and SARS-CoV-2 variants. As to treatment: roughly 18 received Ad26.COV2.S at low or high dose, single or two shots; about 5 received placebo; per-sample allocation not given. Samples analyzed were those drawn on day 63 after the first vaccine or placebo injection. The data were produced by immunoSEQ multiplex PCR, yet TCRdb's version contains in-frame clones alone and is incomplete. The repertoire holds 400,000 to 450,000 clones, with roughly 90% as singletons. Sequenced here: peripheral blood, sampled in a trial of Ad26.COV2.S vaccine versus placebo. The receptors were sampled from a person between 18 and 65 years old who received the Ad26.COV2.S COVID-19 vaccine or a placebo.

The chain joins TRBV7-9 to TRBJ2-3, with a tentative D call TRBD1 (6 bases). The V gene lost 3 bases and the J gene lost 7 bases, with 11 bases spanning the gap. The CDR3 loop spans 13 amino acids. Germline V gene data show CDR1 as SEHNR and CDR2 as FQNEAQ (reference sequence). The DNA for the CDR3 is TGTGCCAGCAGCTTGACAGGTGGTTATACGCAGTATTTT. Its translation is CASSLTGGYTQYF. Filled out from reference TRBV7-9 and TRBJ2-3, the complete variable domain reads DTGVSQNPRHKITKRGQNVTFRCDPISEHNRLYWYRQTLGQGPEFLTYFQNEAQLEKSRLLSDRFSAERPKGSFSTLEIQRTEQGDSAMYLCASSLTGGYTQYFGPGTRLTVL.

The chain links TRBV13 to TRBJ1-3; the match to TRBD1 covers 8 bases. Germline lookup yields CDR1 PRHDT and CDR2 FYEKMQ (reference sequence). Trimming removed 5 bases from V and 5 bases from J; junction bases left unmatched: 11. The CDR3 totals 16 residues. The CDR3 sequence is CASSPFGDRSRNTIYF. The DNA for the CDR3 is TGTGCCAGCAGCCCGTTCGGGGACAGGTCAAGAAACACCATATATTTT. The full variable domain, completed using reference TRBV13 and TRBJ1-3, is AAGVIQSPRHLIKEKRETATLKCYPIPRHDTVYWYQQGPGQDPQFLISFYEKMQSDKGSIPDRFSAQQFSDYHSELNMSSLELGDSALYFCASSPFGDRSRNTIYFGEGSWLTVV.

In this sample, this clone turned up a few times. The CDR3 loop is CSASWAGILFF. For the CDR3, the DNA is TGCAGTGCTAGTTGGGCAGGGATTTTGTTCTTC. This chain joins TRBV20-1 and TRBJ2-1, with a tentative D call TRBD1 (5 bases). The CDR3 sequence is 11 residues long. Trimming shortened V by 3 bases and J by 15 bases, and 15 bases separated the two germline ends. Germline V gives CDR1 DFQATT, CDR2 SNEGSKA (reference sequence).

V and J are TRBV30 and TRBJ2-7, with TRBD1 matching over 8 bases. The CDR3 length is 18 residues. V dropped 3 bases and J dropped 0; count of bases not matched to a gene: 16. Per germline, CDR1 GTSNPN and CDR2 SVGIG (reference sequence). The CDR3 DNA reads TGTGCCTGGAGGGACAGGGTGATAACAAGGGATCGCTCCTACGAGCAGTACTTC. This encodes CAWRDRVITRDRSYEQYF.

This clone appeared once. This chain links TRBV7-9 with TRBJ2-3, with D tentatively TRBD1 or TRBD2 (5 bases each). There are 14 residues in the CDR3. Germline V gene lookup returns CDR1 SEHNR and CDR2 FQNEAQ (reference sequence). V was shortened by 2 bases and J by 5 bases, with 11 bases between the two germline ends. CDR3 coding DNA: TGTGCCAGCAGCTTACGAGGGGCCGGAGATACGCAGTATTTT. Residues: CASSLRGAGDTQYF.

CDR3 DNA: TGTGCCAGTAGTGACGGGACCCCGGCTGGTGAGCAGTACTTC. Protein: CASSDGTPAGEQYF. This chain joins TRBV19 and TRBJ2-7; TRBD1 or TRBD2 may be the D gene (5 bases each). Trimming took off 5 bases at V and 7 bases at J, with 18 bases between the two ends. Germline V gene sequence: CDR1 LNHDA, CDR2 SQIVND (reference sequence). The CDR3 runs 14 residues.

The chain combines TRBV11-2 with TRBJ1-3, with D maybe TRBD1 (6 bases). Germline V gene data show CDR1 as SGHAT and CDR2 as FQNNGV. The V and J ends lost 5 bases and 6 bases respectively, with 11 bases between them. The CDR3 sequence is 13 residues long. The CDR3 is CASSPSGANTIYF. In nucleotides, the CDR3 is TGTGCCAGCAGCCCGTCGGGGGCAAACACCATATATTTT.

The V and J genes are TRBV19 and TRBJ1-2; 8 bases fit TRBD1. Germline V gene sequence: CDR1 LNHDA, CDR2 SQIVND (reference sequence). The J segment lost 3 bases and the V segment lost 4 bases, leaving 7 bases of the junction unmatched. This CDR3 has 15 amino acids. CDR3 sequence (DNA): TGTGCCAGTAGTACCGTCCAGGGGGCCTACTATGGCTACACCTTC. Protein: CASSTVQGAYYGYTF.

CDR3 loop: CASSLTGGAEAFF. DNA of the CDR3: TGTGCCAGCAGCCTCACCGGCGGGGCTGAAGCTTTCTTT. This chain connects TRBV11-2 to TRBJ1-1, with D unresolved. The CDR3 runs to 13 residues. Trimming stripped 5 bases from V and 6 bases from J, with 13 bases between. CDR1 is SGHAT and CDR2 is FQNNGV in the germline V gene.

V is TRBV18 and J is TRBJ2-3; 10 bases line up with TRBD2. This CDR3 spans 16 amino acids. Germline V gene data show CDR1 as KGHSH and CDR2 as LQKENI. After removal of 4 bases from V and 6 bases from J, the junction contained 10 bases not matched to a gene. Here the CDR3 reads CASSRLAGATWDTQYF. The CDR3 DNA follows: TGTGCCAGCTCACGTCTAGCGGGGGCAACCTGGGATACGCAGTATTTT.

V usage is TRBV14 and J usage is TRBJ1-1, with D unclear. This CDR3 spans 16 amino acids. Trimming removed 0 bases from V and 0 bases from J, with 11 bases in between. The germline gives CDR1 SGHDN, CDR2 FVKESK. CDR3 nucleotide sequence: TGTGCCAGCAGCCAAGATTTCGGGGAAGTGAACACTGAAGCTTTCTTT. Translated, it gives CASSQDFGEVNTEAFF.

This clone was found a few times. The genes are TRBV2 and TRBJ2-3; 7 bases line up with TRBD2. CDR1 SNHLY and CDR2 FYNNEI come from the germline V gene. V dropped 3 bases and J dropped 0; count of bases not matched to a gene: 12. The CDR3 is made up of 18 amino acids. The CDR3, as DNA: TGTGCCAGCAGTGATTTACAGATAGCGGGTCTTAGCACAGATACGCAGTATTTT. Residues: CASSDLQIAGLSTDTQYF.

The chain joins TRBV3-1 (or the pseudogene TRBV3-2) to TRBJ2-3, with D uncertain. This CDR3 comprises 15 residues. The V gene's germline CDR1 is LGHDT and CDR2 YNNKEL (reference sequence). Trimming left V 0 bases short and J 3 bases short, with 10 bases between. CDR3 amino acids: CASSQEYTGTDTQYF. CDR3 sequence (DNA): TGTGCCAGCAGCCAAGAATATACCGGAACAGATACGCAGTATTTT.

This sequence joins TRBV5-1 and TRBJ2-4; 7 bases line up with TRBD1. J lost 1 base, V lost 3 bases, and 1 base had no gene match. The V gene's germline CDR1 is SGHRS and CDR2 YFSETQ. The length of the CDR3 is 14 residues. DNA for the CDR3: TGCGCCAGCAGCTCGGACAGGGCCAAAAACATTCAGTACTTC. It yields the protein CASSSDRAKNIQYF.

This chain joins TRBV4-3 and TRBJ1-4, with a tentative D call TRBD1 (5 bases). Trimming took off 0 bases at V and 4 bases at J, with 15 bases between the two ends. The CDR3 covers 17 residues. Germline loops: CDR1 LGHNA, CDR2 YSLEER. CDR3 loop: CASSQEPRTYINEKLFF. CDR3 in DNA: TGCGCCAGCAGCCAAGAACCCAGGACATACATTAATGAAAAACTGTTTTTT.

V usage is TRBV7-2 and J usage is TRBJ1-5; D is unresolved. Germline-derived CDR1 and CDR2 are SGHTA and FQGNSA. V lost 5 bases and J lost 0, with 8 bases in between. The CDR3 spans 14 residues. The DNA of the CDR3 is TGTGCCAGCAGCGGCCGAAATAGCAATCAGCCCCAGCATTTT. This encodes CASSGRNSNQPQHF.

This chain connects TRBV5-8 to TRBJ1-1; D is undetermined. This CDR3 comprises 13 residues. Trimming removed 4 bases from V and 0 bases from J, with 7 bases in between. Germline V gene sequence: CDR1 SGHTS, CDR2 YDEGEE. The CDR3 coding sequence is TGTGCCAGCAGCCAGGACGTGAACACTGAAGCTTTCTTT. Its translation is CASSQDVNTEAFF. Combining the CDR3 with reference TRBV5-8 and TRBJ1-1 gives the whole variable domain EAGVTQSPTHLIKTRGQQATLRCSPISGHTSVYWYQQALGLGLQFLLWYDEGEERNRGNFPPRFSGRQFPNYSSELNVNALELEDSALYLCASSQDVNTEAFFGQGTRLTVV.

The V call is TRBV7-2, the J call TRBJ2-3, with TRBD2 identical over 12 bases. The CDR3 spans 17 residues. The V segment lost 5 bases and the J segment 0 bases; nucleotides outside the gene matches: 6. Germline assignment: CDR1 SGHTA and CDR2 FQGNSA. CDR3 amino acids: CASSLRLAGASTDTQYF. The CDR3 DNA sequence: TGTGCCAGCAGCCTAAGACTAGCGGGGGCTAGCACAGATACGCAGTATTTT.

V is TRBV7-2 and J is TRBJ2-7; possible D gene TRBD2, 5 bases. The ends were cut back, 1 base at V and 3 bases at J, with 10 bases in the middle. CDR3 length equals 14 residues. Germline V gene lookup returns CDR1 SGHTA and CDR2 FQGNSA. CDR3 sequence: CASSLGRGDYEQYF. The CDR3 nucleotides read TGTGCCAGCAGCTTAGGCCGGGGAGACTACGAGCAGTACTTC.

Remarks on this clone: This CDR3 is also generated by other DNA sequences in the sample. The gene calls are TRBV4-1 and TRBJ2-1; D is ambiguous. V was clipped by 2 bases and J by 6 bases, with 5 bases between them. The CDR3 length is 12 residues. Germline values: CDR1 MGHRA, CDR2 YSYEKL. Here the CDR3 DNA reads TGCGCCAGCAGCCAAAGGTCCAATGAGCAGTTCTTC. It codes for CASSQRSNEQFF.

This rearrangement joins TRBV3-1 (or the pseudogene TRBV3-2) to TRBJ1-5; 9 bases agree with TRBD1. The CDR3 extends over 19 amino acids. Germline CDR1 reads LGHDT; CDR2 reads YNNKEL (reference sequence). With 4 bases clipped from V and 5 bases from J, the junction kept 18 bases outside the gene matches. CDR3 coding DNA: TGTGCCAGCAGCCCTCCGGGACAGGGTTTCGGATTTAGGGATCAGCCCCAGCATTTT. Its translation: CASSPPGQGFGFRDQPQHF.

This chain uses TRBV15 with TRBJ2-2; 11 nucleotides line up with TRBD2. The V gene end was trimmed by 0 bases and the J gene end by 8 bases; junction bases not matched to a gene: 8. Germline V gene data show CDR1 as LNHNV and CDR2 as YYDKDF (reference sequence). The CDR3 is 17 amino acids. The CDR3 nucleotides read TGTGCCACCAGCAGAGATTACACTAGCGGGGGTTCAGGGGAGCTGTTTTTT. It is translated as CATSRDYTSGGSGELFF.

Only one count was recorded for this clone. This chain links TRBV7-8 with TRBJ2-7; 7 bases map to TRBD1. V was pared by 4 bases and J by 3 bases, with 6 bases of the junction left unmatched. Germline CDR1 and CDR2: SGHVS and FQNEAQ. CDR3 size: 14 residues. The CDR3 bases are TGTGCCAGCAGCTCCGGGACAGCCCTCTACGAGCAGTACTTC. Encoded protein: CASSSGTALYEQYF.

This chain connects TRBV5-8 to TRBJ2-5; D is unclear. V dropped 0 bases and J dropped 8 bases, with 8 bases sitting between them. The CDR3 extends over 12 amino acids. The germline gives CDR1 SGHTS, CDR2 YDEGEE. The CDR3 here is CASSLAWGTQYF. Written as DNA, the CDR3 is TGTGCCAGCAGCTTGGCCTGGGGTACCCAGTACTTC. The full variable domain, completed using reference TRBV5-8 and TRBJ2-5, is EAGVTQSPTHLIKTRGQQATLRCSPISGHTSVYWYQQALGLGLQFLLWYDEGEERNRGNFPPRFSGRQFPNYSSELNVNALELEDSALYLCASSLAWGTQYFGPGTRLLVL.

V and J are TRBV24-1 and TRBJ1-3, with D possibly TRBD1 on 5 matching bases. The CDR3 sequence is 19 residues long. Germline CDR1 reads KGHDR; CDR2 reads SFDVKD. Trimming removed 2 bases at V and 2 bases at J, with 21 bases between. As DNA, the CDR3 is TGTGCCACCAGTGATTACAAACCCGGGACCCGGTCTGCTGGAAACACCATATATTTT. It yields the protein CATSDYKPGTRSAGNTIYF.

The chain links TRBV18 to TRBJ2-5, with TRBD1 as a possible D gene (6 bases). With 0 bases removed from V and 1 base from J, the gap between germline ends came to 15 bases. Germline V gives CDR1 KGHSH, CDR2 LQKENI. The CDR3 covers 17 residues. The CDR3 DNA follows: TGTGCCAGCTCACCACCGTGGGGGCTTAGGGGCCAAGAGACCCAGTACTTC. Amino acids: CASSPPWGLRGQETQYF.

The rearrangement links TRBV2 to TRBJ2-1; D is uncertain. Germline CDR1 SNHLY, CDR2 FYNNEI. The CDR3 length is 17 residues. V was trimmed by 4 bases and J by 7 bases, leaving 23 bases between them. The CDR3 nucleotides are TGTGCCAGCAGTGGGGTAACCCCATCTAAAGGAGTGAATGAGCAGTTCTTC. Residues: CASSGVTPSKGVNEQFF.

The chain combines TRBV7-2 with TRBJ2-1; a possible D gene is TRBD1 (6 bases). The V gene's germline CDR1 is SGHTA and CDR2 FQGNSA. The V and J ends lost 1 base and 10 bases respectively, with 14 bases between them. CDR3 length: 14 amino acids. The CDR3 DNA sequence: TGTGCCAGCAGCTTAGTGACAGGCCAGTTAGAGCAGTTCTTC. Its protein product is CASSLVTGQLEQFF. Variable domain in full (rest from reference TRBV7-2 and TRBJ2-1): GAGVSQSPSNKVTEKGKDVELRCDPISGHTALYWYRQSLGQGLEFLIYFQGNSAPDKSGLPSDRFSAERTGGSVSTLTIQRTQQEDSAVYLCASSLVTGQLEQFFGPGTRLTVL.

The V call is TRBV3-1 (or the pseudogene TRBV3-2), the J call TRBJ2-3, with TRBD2 matching 9 bases. This CDR3 is 16 amino acids long. Germline V gene lookup returns CDR1 LGHDT and CDR2 YNNKEL (reference sequence). V trimming: 0 bases; J trimming: 6 bases; junction bases outside the gene matches: 7. For the CDR3, the DNA is TGTGCCAGCAGCCAAGAATCTAGCGGGGTCTATGATACGCAGTATTTT. Its translation is CASSQESSGVYDTQYF.

V usage is TRBV4-3 and J usage is TRBJ2-3; 7 bases are a match to TRBD2. CDR1 and CDR2 (germline): LGHNA, YSLEER. CDR3 length: 17 amino acids. V lost 0 bases and J lost 2; bases outside the gene matches: 8. The CDR3 DNA reads TGCGCCAGCAGCCAAGAATCCTGGGGGGGACCCACAGATACGCAGTATTTT. Translated: CASSQESWGGPTDTQYF.

This chain joins TRBV5-1 and TRBJ1-6; no clear D. V was clipped by 0 bases and J by 5 bases, with 12 bases between them. Germline CDR1 reads SGHRS; CDR2 reads YFSETQ. CDR3 size: 16 residues. The CDR3 spells CASSLVAGNNNSPLHF. The CDR3 DNA is TGCGCCAGCAGCTTGGTGGCGGGGAATAATAATTCACCCCTCCACTTT.

The rearrangement links TRBV12-3 or TRBV12-4 to TRBJ2-7; D could derive from TRBD1 or TRBD2 (5 bases each). There are 12 residues in the CDR3. Between the trimmed V and J ends, which lost 1 base and 9 bases, there was a span of 10 bases. The CDR3 nucleotides are TGTGCCAGCAGTTTAGGAGGGGCGGGGCAGTACTTC. Its translation is CASSLGGAGQYF.